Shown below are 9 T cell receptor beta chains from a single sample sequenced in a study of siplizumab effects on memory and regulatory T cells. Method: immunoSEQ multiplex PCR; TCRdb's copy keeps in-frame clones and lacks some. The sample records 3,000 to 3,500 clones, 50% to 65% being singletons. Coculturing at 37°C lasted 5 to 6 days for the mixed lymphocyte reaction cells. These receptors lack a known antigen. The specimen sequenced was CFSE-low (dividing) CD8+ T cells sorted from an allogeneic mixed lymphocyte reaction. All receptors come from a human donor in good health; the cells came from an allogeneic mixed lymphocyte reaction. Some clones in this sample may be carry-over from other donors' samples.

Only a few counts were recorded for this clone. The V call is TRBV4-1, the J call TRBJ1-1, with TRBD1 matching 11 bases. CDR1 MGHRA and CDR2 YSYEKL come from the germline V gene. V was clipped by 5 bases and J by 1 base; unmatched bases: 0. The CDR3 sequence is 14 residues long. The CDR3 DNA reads TGCGCCAGCAGCGGACAGGGGGCGAACACTGAAGCTTTCTTT. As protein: CASSGQGANTEAFF.

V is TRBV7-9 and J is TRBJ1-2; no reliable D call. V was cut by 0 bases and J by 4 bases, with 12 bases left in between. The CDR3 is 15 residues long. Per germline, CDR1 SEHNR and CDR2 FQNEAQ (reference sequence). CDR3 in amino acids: CASSLALSASYGYTF. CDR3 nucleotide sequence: TGTGCCAGCAGCTTAGCGCTAAGTGCGAGCTATGGCTACACCTTC.

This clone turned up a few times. In DNA, the CDR3 is TGTGCCAGCAGCTTAGAGTATGGGACAAGGTACGAGCAGTACTTC. Protein product: CASSLEYGTRYEQYF. V is TRBV11-2 and J is TRBJ2-7, with D perhaps TRBD1 (6 bases). CDR3 length: 15 residues. Trimming stripped 0 bases from V and 4 bases from J, with 13 bases between. The germline V gene encodes CDR1 SGHAT and CDR2 FQNNGV.

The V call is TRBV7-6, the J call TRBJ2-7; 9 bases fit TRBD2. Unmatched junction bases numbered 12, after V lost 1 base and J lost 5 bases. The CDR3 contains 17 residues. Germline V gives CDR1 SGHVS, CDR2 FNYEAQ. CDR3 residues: CASSLVASGAGPNEQYF. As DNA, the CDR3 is TGTGCCAGCAGCTTAGTGGCTAGCGGGGCGGGACCCAACGAGCAGTACTTC.

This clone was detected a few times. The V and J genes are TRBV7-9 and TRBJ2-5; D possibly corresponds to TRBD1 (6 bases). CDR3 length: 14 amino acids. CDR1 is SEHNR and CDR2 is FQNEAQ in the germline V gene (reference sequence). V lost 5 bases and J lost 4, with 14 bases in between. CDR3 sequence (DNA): TGTGCCAGCAGCCCCCCACAGGGACCAGAGACCCAGTACTTC. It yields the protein CASSPPQGPETQYF.

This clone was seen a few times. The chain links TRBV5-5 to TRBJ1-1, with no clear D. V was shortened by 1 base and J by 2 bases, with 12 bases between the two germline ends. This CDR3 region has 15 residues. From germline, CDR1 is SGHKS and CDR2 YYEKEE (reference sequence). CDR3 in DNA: TGTGCCAGCAGCTTGTTGGGTATGCCCAACACTGAAGCTTTCTTT. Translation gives CASSLLGMPNTEAFF.

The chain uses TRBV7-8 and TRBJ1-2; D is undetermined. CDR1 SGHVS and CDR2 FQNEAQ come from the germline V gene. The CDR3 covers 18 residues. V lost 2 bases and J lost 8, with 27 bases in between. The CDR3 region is CASSLMGGQPHPAMGYTF. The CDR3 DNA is TGTGCCAGCAGCTTAATGGGTGGCCAGCCCCACCCCGCTATGGGCTACACCTTC.

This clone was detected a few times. The CDR3 region is CARGRQESYEQYF. The CDR3 DNA reads TGTGCCAGGGGACGACAGGAATCCTACGAGCAGTACTTC. The chain couples TRBV2 to TRBJ2-7, with a tentative D call TRBD1 (6 bases). CDR1 and CDR2 (germline): SNHLY, FYNNEI. V lost 9 bases, J lost 1 base, and 13 bases lay in between. This CDR3 region has 13 residues. The full variable domain, completed using reference TRBV2 and TRBJ2-7, is EPEVTQTPSHQVTQMGQEVILRCVPISNHLYFYWYRQILGQKVEFLVSFYNNEISEKSEIFDDQFSVERPDGSNFTLKIRSTKLEDSAMYFCARGRQESYEQYFGPGTRLTVT.

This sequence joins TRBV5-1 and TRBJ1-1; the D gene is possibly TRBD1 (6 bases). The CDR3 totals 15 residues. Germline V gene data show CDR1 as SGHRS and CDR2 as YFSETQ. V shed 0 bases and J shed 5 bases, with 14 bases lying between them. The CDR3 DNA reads TGCGCCAGCAGCTTGGAGCCAGGGGTAAAAACTGAAGCTTTCTTT. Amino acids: CASSLEPGVKTEAFF.